This section outlines one T cell receptor (beta chain) sequence together with its context. Antigen specificity is unknown. TCRdb reanalysed the 5' RACE reads using MiXCR and keeps one entry per CDR3 protein. The profile covers some 250,000 distinct CDR3 sequences, with roughly 25% appearing a single time and over 0.55% taken by the ten largest. This entry comes from a study of CD8 T cells in ankylosing spondylitis. Study results and limitations: Reportedly, significant enrichment of disease-linked clones occurred in matched ankylosing spondylitis synovial fluid. A motif in TCR beta, a set of eight highly homologous variants, appeared characteristic of ankylosing spondylitis blood.

This receptor was taken from a male donor with ankylosing spondylitis or in good health (not recorded which). Sequenced material: blood, either unsorted or a sorted T cell fraction (not recorded which).

CDR3 sequence: CASSKETVGNEQFF. The CDR3 DNA sequence: TGTGCCAGCAGCAAAGAGACAGTAGGGAATGAGCAGTTCTTC. The genes are TRBV13 and TRBJ2-1; D possibly corresponds to TRBD1 (5 bases). The CDR3 length is 14 residues. The V gene's germline CDR1 is PRHDT and CDR2 FYEKMQ (reference sequence). V lost 5 bases, J lost 7 bases, and 15 bases lay in between.